The T cell receptor (beta chain) described here comes from a study of siplizumab effects on memory and regulatory T cells. General observations from the study: Mappable alloreactive CD4+ clones came from Treg cells 68.8% of the time on average with siplizumab, against 25% to 30% in controls.

With respect to this clone: Its specificity is not known.

Roughly 10^5 TCR templates were measured in each sample. The method was immunoSEQ multiplex PCR; TCRdb's version includes in-frame clones alone and lacks a portion of them. The sample has about 50,000 clones, 93% seen once. The specimen sequenced was CD8+ T cells sorted from blood. The sequence came from a human donor in good health.

CDR3: CASSIYYEQYF. For the CDR3, the DNA is TGTGCCAGCAGTATCTATTACGAGCAGTACTTC. The chain uses TRBV28 and TRBJ2-7; D unresolved. Trimming took off 5 bases at V and 4 bases at J, with 6 bases between the two ends. Germline lookup yields CDR1 MDHEN and CDR2 SYDVKM. The CDR3 runs to 11 residues.